This T cell receptor beta chain was profiled in a study of T cell repertoires in ileal Crohn's disease. The CDR3 has 12 residues. V lost 2 bases, J lost 2 bases, and 4 bases lay in between. CDR1 and CDR2 from the germline V gene are SGHNT and YENEEA. Measured with immunoSEQ multiplex PCR; TCRdb has only the in-frame clones, and not every one. This table holds 15,000 to 20,000 clones, roughly two thirds found once. Turning to this clone: At the DNA level, this CDR3 is encoded by other sequences in the same sample as well.

V is TRBV11-3 and J is TRBJ2-7; D call uncertain. The sequence derives from an adult with Crohn's disease. The sequenced sample was ileal tissue. CDR3 bases: TGTGCCAGCAGCTTATCAACCTACGAGCAGTACTTC. This gives the protein CASSLSTYEQYF.